This TCR beta chain originates from a study of blood T cell repertoires in COVID-19. Whole-study context: Acute and convalescent COVID-19 specimens originated in the United States, Italy and Spain.

Enrollees, about 18 to 90 years old, lived in 24 US areas. Cohort allocation depended upon clinical history that participants reported. This clone has just one count. As processed by the authors: The authors estimated nucleated cell counts from reference gene primer amplification. Sequencing was performed with immunoSEQ multiplex PCR; in TCRdb, only in-frame clones are kept and a portion is missing. From that table come the V and J calls and clone size; the DNA was used to work out D and trimming. The sample yields 250,000 to 350,000 clones, roughly 86% seen once. Germline CDR1 KGHDR, CDR2 SFDVKD. J was trimmed by 12 bases and V by 9 bases; bases with no gene match: 14. The CDR3 is 16 residues long.

The rearrangement uses TRBV24-1 and TRBJ1-6; 12 bases agree with TRBD1. Sequencing input: PBMCs or T cells enriched from blood (not recorded which). The receptor's source is a woman in her 30s who had recovered from COVID-19. Here the CDR3 DNA reads TGTGCCACCCGAAGACCCTTGGGGACAGGGGGCTTACCCCTCCACTTT. It specifies CATRRPLGTGGLPLHF.